The clone carrying this TCR beta chain was observed a few times. As yet, its antigen is unknown. This sample was included in a study of cytomegalovirus exposure and HLA in healthy donors. Study-level findings and limits: Using the classifier, cytomegalovirus status was reportedly diagnosed with high specificity and sensitivity. Donor immune exposure was known only as CMV serostatus.

The CDR3 runs 15 residues. CDR1 MGHDK and CDR2 SYGVNS come from the germline V gene. Trimming took off 2 bases at V and 3 bases at J, with 11 bases between the two ends. Amplification used 60 Vbeta primers and 13 Jbeta primers. Using immunoSEQ multiplex PCR, the repertoire was profiled, and TCRdb retains in-frame clones only, with some absent. Of 150,000 or so clones in the sample, around 77% were seen once. The chain recombines TRBV25-1 with TRBJ1-5, with D hard to call. The TCR comes from a young woman in good health and CMV-seronegative. Sequencing was carried out using PBMCs. CDR3 protein: CASSEAELPNQPQHF. The CDR3 DNA is TGTGCCAGCAGTGAAGCGGAACTCCCCAATCAGCCCCAGCATTTT.